These 18 T cell receptor beta chains were all obtained from the same sample, sequenced in a study of blood T cell repertoires in COVID-19. Here immunoSEQ multiplex PCR was the method, and the copy in TCRdb shows in-frame clones only, minus some. This sample has some 250,000 clones, with about 83% found just once. The source material was peripheral blood. Receptors were obtained from an elderly man with acute or convalescent COVID-19.

The chain joins TRBV11-2 to TRBJ1-6; D gene ambiguous. The CDR3 length is 13 residues. The ends were cut back, 2 bases at V and 9 bases at J, with 8 bases in the middle. Germline V lookup: CDR1 SGHAT, CDR2 FQNNGV. This chain's CDR3 is CASSLSRPSPLHF. CDR3 coding DNA: TGTGCCAGCAGCTTAAGCCGTCCTTCACCCCTCCACTTT.

This rearrangement joins TRBV7-2 to TRBJ1-2; no definite D call. The CDR3 has 12 residues. Trimming pared 0 bases from V and 8 bases from J, leaving 7 bases between. Germline V gene data show CDR1 as SGHTA and CDR2 as FQGNSA. The CDR3 region has the DNA TGTGCCAGCAGCTTAGCGGAGTGGGGCTACACCTTC. Its protein is CASSLAEWGYTF.

The chain is built from TRBV11-2 and TRBJ2-3; tentative D call: TRBD2 (5 bases). The V and J ends lost 1 base and 6 bases respectively, with 8 bases between them. CDR1 and CDR2 from the germline V gene are SGHAT and FQNNGV. The CDR3 length is 13 residues. This chain's CDR3 is CASSLAGTDTQYF. DNA of the CDR3: TGTGCCAGCAGCTTAGCGGGAACGGATACGCAGTATTTT.

The rearrangement links TRBV7-6 to TRBJ2-7; TRBD2 matches 8 bases. The germline V gene encodes CDR1 SGHVS and CDR2 FNYEAQ. Germline trimming cut 1 base from V and 7 bases from J; bases unmatched to any gene: 3. This CDR3 has 13 residues. CDR3 residues: CASSLDGRGEQYF. CDR3 sequence (DNA): TGTGCCAGCAGCTTAGACGGGAGGGGTGAGCAGTACTTC.

The chain recombines TRBV18 with TRBJ2-3; 7 positions match TRBD2. The CDR3 loop spans 14 amino acids. The V segment lost 5 bases and the J segment 2 bases; nucleotides outside the gene matches: 4. CDR1 is KGHSH, CDR2 LQKENI, per germline. The CDR3, as DNA: TGTGCCAGCTCAGCGGGAGCTTCCACAGATACGCAGTATTTT. Amino acids: CASSAGASTDTQYF.

The rearrangement uses TRBV3-1 (or the pseudogene TRBV3-2) and TRBJ2-7; D gene ambiguous. The CDR3 runs 12 residues. V was clipped by 0 bases and J by 3 bases, with 3 bases between them. The germline V gene encodes CDR1 LGHDT and CDR2 YNNKEL (reference sequence). DNA for the CDR3: TGTGCCAGCAGCCAAGATTACTACGAGCAGTACTTC. It specifies CASSQDYYEQYF.

The chain uses TRBV5-1 and TRBJ2-2, with 8 bases aligning to TRBD1. The germline gives CDR1 SGHRS, CDR2 YFSETQ. Losses at the gene ends were 2 bases for V and 6 bases for J; bases not matched to a gene: 3. This CDR3 is 14 amino acids long. The CDR3 spells CASSLRTGSGELFF. The CDR3 DNA follows: TGCGCCAGCAGCTTACGGACAGGGTCCGGGGAGCTGTTTTTT. Full variable domain (rest looked up from reference TRBV5-1 and TRBJ2-2): KAGVTQTPRYLIKTRGQQVTLSCSPISGHRSVSWYQQTPGQGLQFLFEYFSETQRNKGNFPGRFSGRQFSNSRSEMNVSTLELGDSALYLCASSLRTGSGELFFGEGSRLTVL.

This chain links TRBV4-1 with TRBJ1-5; no firm D call. The CDR3 has 15 amino acids. Germline CDR1 MGHRA, CDR2 YSYEKL. The V and J ends lost 0 bases and 5 bases respectively, with 11 bases between them. CDR3 region: CASSQDRGWDQPQHF. The CDR3 DNA reads as TGCGCCAGCAGCCAAGATCGGGGTTGGGATCAGCCCCAGCATTTT.

This clone has a single count. The rearrangement uses TRBV7-2 and TRBJ2-5; D unclear. This CDR3 contains 12 residues. The germline gives CDR1 SGHTA, CDR2 FQGNSA. V dropped 2 bases and J dropped 2 bases, with 3 bases sitting between them. CDR3 sequence: CASSLTQETQYF. The DNA for the CDR3 is TGTGCCAGCAGCTTAACACAAGAGACCCAGTACTTC.

The rearrangement links TRBV10-3 to TRBJ2-2; D is ambiguous. The V end lost 4 bases, the J end lost 0 bases, and 6 bases lay between the germline ends. The CDR3 is 14 amino acids. Per the germline V gene, CDR1 is ENHRY and CDR2 is SYGVKD. DNA for the CDR3: TGTGCCATCAGTGCGCGGTCGAACACCGGGGAGCTGTTTTTT. Translating gives CAISARSNTGELFF.

The chain joins TRBV28 to TRBJ2-7; 7 nucleotides agree with TRBD1. The CDR3 is 13 amino acids. V shed 6 bases, J shed 11 bases, and the junction held 13 bases outside the gene matches. CDR1 MDHEN and CDR2 SYDVKM come from the germline V gene. This CDR3 reads CASRRTGETGKYF. The CDR3 nucleotides are TGTGCCAGCAGACGGACAGGCGAGACGGGAAAGTACTTC.

V gene TRBV30 combines with J gene TRBJ2-5; 8 bases are a match to TRBD2. The CDR3 is 15 amino acids. The germline CDR1 and CDR2 sequences are GTSNPN and SVGIG (reference sequence). V was pared by 2 bases and J by 4 bases, with 9 bases of the junction left unmatched. CDR3 coding DNA: TGTGCCTGGAGTTCGTCGAACAGCGGGGGAGAGACCCAGTACTTC. Translated: CAWSSSNSGGETQYF. The full variable domain, in which reference TRBV30 and TRBJ2-5 provide the parts outside the CDR3, is SQTIHQWPATLVQPVGSPLSLECTVEGTSNPNLYWYRQAAGRGLQLLFYSVGIGQISSEVPQNLSASRPQDRQFILSSKKLLLSDSGFYLCAWSSSNSGGETQYFGPGTRLLVL.

The rearrangement uses TRBV27 and TRBJ2-1; 10 bases are shared with TRBD1. CDR3 length: 15 residues. Germline V CDR1 and CDR2: MNHEY, SMNVEV (reference sequence). V trimming: 3 bases; J trimming: 5 bases; junction bases outside the gene matches: 4. CDR3 in amino acids: CASSFGTGANNEQFF. The CDR3 DNA reads TGTGCCAGCAGTTTCGGGACAGGGGCGAACAATGAGCAGTTCTTC.

DNA for the CDR3: TGTGCCAGCAGCTTAAGAAGCCCTGGGGAGCTGTTTTTT. Its protein is CASSLRSPGELFF. V is TRBV7-9 and J is TRBJ2-2; D is uncertain. The CDR3 is made up of 13 amino acids. Germline-derived CDR1 and CDR2 are SEHNR and FQNEAQ (reference sequence). V was shortened by 2 bases and J by 8 bases, with 9 bases between the two germline ends.

This clone was detected once. The V and J genes are TRBV28 and TRBJ2-1; 9 bases fit TRBD1. This CDR3 region has 16 residues. CDR1 MDHEN and CDR2 SYDVKM come from the germline V gene. The V gene end was trimmed by 6 bases and the J gene end by 8 bases; junction bases not matched to a gene: 14. CDR3 in DNA: TGTGCCAGCAGATCCGCCGGGACAGGGATGTTGTATGAGCAGTTCTTC. Translated, it gives CASRSAGTGMLYEQFF.

The chain is built from TRBV2 and TRBJ1-4; 8 bases line up with TRBD1. Germline V lookup: CDR1 SNHLY, CDR2 FYNNEI. The CDR3 sequence is 16 residues long. Unmatched junction bases numbered 8, after V lost 7 bases and J lost 1 base. CDR3 sequence: CASTRTGTITNEKLFF. Here the CDR3 DNA reads TGTGCCAGCACAAGGACAGGGACTATAACTAATGAAAAACTGTTTTTT.

The chain joins TRBV28 to TRBJ1-2, with 7 positions matching TRBD1. Germline loops: CDR1 MDHEN, CDR2 SYDVKM. CDR3 size: 14 residues. After removal of 6 bases from V and 4 bases from J, the junction contained 8 bases not matched to a gene. DNA for the CDR3: TGTGCCAGCAGCCAACCGGGACAGCCCTATGGCTACACCTTC. Its protein product is CASSQPGQPYGYTF.

The sample holds one count of this clone. The genes are TRBV6-5 and TRBJ2-7; 7 bases are shared with TRBD2. Trimming removed 8 bases from V and 4 bases from J; junction bases left unmatched: 11. This CDR3 region has 14 residues. Germline values: CDR1 MNHEY, CDR2 SVGAGI. The CDR3: CASCPQGGRYEQYF. The CDR3 DNA reads TGTGCCAGCTGCCCTCAGGGAGGGAGGTACGAGCAGTACTTC.